A single sample is the source of the 18 T cell receptor beta chains below, sequenced in a study of blood T cell repertoires in COVID-19. Here immunoSEQ multiplex PCR was the method, and the copy in TCRdb shows in-frame clones only, minus some. The sample carries 200,000 or so clones, 83% recorded once. Sequencing was performed on PBMCs or T cells enriched from blood (not recorded which). These receptors all stem from a woman between 45 and 60 years old who had been exposed to COVID-19.

The V and J genes are TRBV14 and TRBJ2-5; D is ambiguous. V gave up 2 bases and J gave up 3 bases, with 7 bases separating them. CDR3 length equals 13 residues. In germline, CDR1 is SGHDN, CDR2 FVKESK. The CDR3 region is CASSQYLKETQYF. The CDR3 DNA sequence: TGTGCCAGCAGCCAATATTTAAAAGAGACCCAGTACTTC.

V usage is TRBV7-9 and J usage is TRBJ2-7; maybe TRBD2 (5 bases). Trimming took 5 bases from V and 4 from J, leaving 18 bases between them. Per germline, CDR1 SEHNR and CDR2 FQNEAQ (reference sequence). The CDR3 loop spans 15 amino acids. CDR3 DNA sequence: TGTGCCAGCAGCCATGAACAGTCGGGATCTTACGAGCAGTACTTC. It codes for CASSHEQSGSYEQYF.

The chain couples TRBV11-2 to TRBJ2-7; D not certain. The CDR3 is 13 residues long. The V end lost 5 bases, the J end lost 2 bases, and 10 bases lay between the germline ends. Germline CDR1 is SGHAT and CDR2 is FQNNGV. The CDR3 loop is CASSPLAAYEQYF. For the CDR3, the DNA is TGTGCCAGCAGCCCCCTGGCAGCCTACGAGCAGTACTTC.

V and J are TRBV21-1 and TRBJ2-3; TRBD2 is the table's D call, not checked against the DNA. TRBV21-1 is classified as a pseudogene. The CDR3 extends over 13 amino acids. The CDR3 sequence: CASSATGTSIGYF. CDR3 nucleotides: TGTGCCAGCAGCGCCACCGGGACTAGCATTGGGTATTTT.

The chain is built from TRBV18 and TRBJ1-4, with D possibly being TRBD1 (5 bases). This CDR3 is 22 amino acids long. Germline V gives CDR1 KGHSH, CDR2 LQKENI. V lost 0 bases to trimming and J lost 0 bases, with 26 bases between them. Here the CDR3 reads CASSPPDPFRGKGAATNEKLFF. In nucleotides, the CDR3 is TGTGCCAGCTCACCACCCGACCCCTTTAGGGGAAAGGGCGCTGCAACTAATGAAAAACTGTTTTTT.

This chain links TRBV7-8 with TRBJ1-3; 8 bases match TRBD1. The CDR3 has 15 amino acids. Germline-derived CDR1 and CDR2 are SGHVS and FQNEAQ. The J segment lost 3 bases and the V segment lost 5 bases, leaving 6 bases of the junction unmatched. The CDR3 DNA follows: TGTGCCAGCAGCGTCACCGGGACAGGTGGAAACACCATATATTTT. This translates into CASSVTGTGGNTIYF.

This sequence joins TRBV18 and TRBJ1-1, with a tentative D call TRBD1 (5 bases). CDR3 length: 13 residues. CDR1 is KGHSH, CDR2 LQKENI, per germline. The V gene lost 8 bases and the J gene lost 8 bases, with 18 bases spanning the gap. The CDR3 spells CASHAVQGSEAFF. The CDR3 region has the DNA TGTGCCAGCCATGCGGTGCAGGGTAGCGAAGCTTTCTTT.

The chain uses TRBV28 and TRBJ1-1, with 9 nucleotides matching TRBD1. Trimming at V came to 4 bases and at J to 5 bases, leaving 8 bases not matched to a gene. The CDR3 has 15 residues. Germline-derived CDR1 and CDR2 are MDHEN and SYDVKM. The CDR3: CASSSIDRGWTEAFF. Written as DNA, the CDR3 is TGTGCCAGCAGTTCTATCGACAGGGGGTGGACTGAAGCTTTCTTT.

V usage is TRBV28 and J usage is TRBJ2-4; 8 bases line up with TRBD2. Looked up from germline, CDR1 is MDHEN and CDR2 is SYDVKM. CDR3 size: 14 residues. V shed 2 bases and J 5 bases; nucleotides not matched to a gene: 2. The CDR3 DNA reads TGTGCCAGCAGTTTACGGGGGGGCCAAAACATTCAGTACTTC. Translating gives CASSLRGGQNIQYF. The whole variable domain, filled in from reference TRBV28 and TRBJ2-4, reads DVKVTQSSRYLVKRTGEKVFLECVQDMDHENMFWYRQDPGLGLRLIYFSYDVKMKEKGDIPEGYSVSREKKERFSLILESASTNQTSMYLCASSLRGGQNIQYFGAGTRLSVL.

V and J are TRBV21-1 and TRBJ1-2. TRBV21-1 is annotated as a pseudogene. The CDR3 sequence is 17 residues long. The CDR3 DNA is TGTGCCAGCAGCAAAGTGGGAGGTCCCAGCCAATTTGATGGCTACACCTTC. Residues: CASSKVGGPSQFDGYTF.

This rearrangement joins TRBV12-5 to TRBJ2-7; D possibly corresponds to TRBD1 (5 bases). CDR3 size: 14 residues. Trimming pared 6 bases from V and 5 bases from J, leaving 17 bases between. In germline, CDR1 is LGHNT, CDR2 FRNRAP. This CDR3 reads CASGLGQNEDEQYF. CDR3 DNA sequence: TGTGCTAGTGGCCTAGGACAAAACGAAGACGAGCAGTACTTC. Full variable domain (rest looked up from reference TRBV12-5 and TRBJ2-7): DARVTQTPRHKVTEMGQEVTMRCQPILGHNTVFWYRQTMMQGLELLAYFRNRAPLDDSGMPKDRFSAEMPDATLATLKIQPSEPRDSAVYFCASGLGQNEDEQYFGPGTRLTVT.

The chain is built from TRBV5-1 and TRBJ1-1; weak D call: TRBD1 (6 bases). The germline CDR1 and CDR2 sequences are SGHRS and YFSETQ. V dropped 4 bases and J dropped 6 bases, with 13 bases sitting between them. This CDR3 is 13 amino acids long. CDR3 in amino acids: CASSISQGAEAFF. As DNA, the CDR3 is TGCGCCAGCAGCATATCACAGGGAGCTGAAGCTTTCTTT.

The sample holds one count of this clone. This chain joins TRBV25-1 and TRBJ1-1, with D perhaps TRBD1 (6 bases). V lost 3 bases, J lost 5 bases, and 13 bases lay in between. The CDR3 totals 14 residues. Per the germline V gene, CDR1 is MGHDK and CDR2 is SYGVNS. CDR3 amino acids: CASSEQGRETEAFF. CDR3 coding DNA: TGTGCCAGCAGTGAGCAGGGGAGAGAGACTGAAGCTTTCTTT.

The rearrangement uses TRBV28 and TRBJ2-5, with D possibly being TRBD2 (5 bases). The germline CDR1 and CDR2 sequences are MDHEN and SYDVKM. V was pared by 5 bases and J by 1 base, with 23 bases between. The CDR3 spans 18 residues. CDR3 sequence: CASSGGGSYLGVQETQYF. CDR3 coding DNA: TGTGCCAGCAGTGGAGGCGGGTCTTACCTTGGGGTCCAAGAGACCCAGTACTTC.

The chain employs TRBV6-6 and TRBJ2-2; no clear D. The CDR3 covers 14 residues. V was shortened by 3 bases and J by 1 base, with 6 bases between the two germline ends. Germline lookup yields CDR1 MNHNY and CDR2 SVGAGI (reference sequence). The CDR3 here is CASSYSQNTGELFF. The CDR3 DNA is TGTGCCAGCAGTTATTCACAGAACACCGGGGAGCTGTTTTTT.

This rearrangement joins TRBV30 to TRBJ2-1; D is undetermined. Germline assignment: CDR1 GTSNPN and CDR2 SVGIG (reference sequence). The CDR3 contains 14 residues. The ends were cut back, 0 bases at V and 7 bases at J, with 13 bases in the middle. This chain's CDR3 is CAWSVPPVPNEQFF. The CDR3 bases are TGTGCCTGGAGTGTACCTCCGGTCCCTAATGAGCAGTTCTTC.

The V gene is TRBV5-1, the J gene TRBJ2-7; maybe TRBD1 (8 bases). The length of the CDR3 is 17 residues. V was clipped by 4 bases and J by 7 bases, with 27 bases between them. Germline V gene lookup returns CDR1 SGHRS and CDR2 YFSETQ. CDR3 sequence: CASSPTRGTGGGMEQYF. The CDR3, as DNA: TGCGCCAGCAGCCCGACCCGGGGCACAGGGGGGGGAATGGAGCAGTACTTC.

The chain recombines TRBV5-1 with TRBJ2-5, with D possibly TRBD2 on 5 matching bases. The CDR3 sequence is 15 residues long. The germline V gene has CDR1 SGHRS and CDR2 YFSETQ. The V and J ends lost 0 bases and 1 base respectively, with 10 bases between them. CDR3 protein: CASSLAEAVQETQYF. In DNA form, the CDR3 reads TGCGCCAGCAGCTTGGCCGAAGCGGTCCAAGAGACCCAGTACTTC.